These 21 T cell receptor beta chains came from one sample sequenced in a study of HIV-infected children after antiretroviral therapy interruption. Treatment described: PENTA 11 planned treatment interruption arm or continuous ART arm. A 3' RACE protocol on RNA, with unique molecular identifiers, produced the TCR library. TCRdb called the 3' RACE reads again in MiXCR, with one record for every CDR3 protein. The table has about 89,000 distinct CDR3 sequences, approximately 6.9% seen once; the top ten hold about 1.1%. The sample consisted of CD45RA+ CD4+ T cells from PBMCs, pooled from several time points, taken from a donor given antiretroviral therapy, either interrupted or continuous. Documented subset: naive CD4+ CD45RA+ CD45RO- T cells. The receptor source for this set is a pool of human donors with HIV.

Comments on this clonotype: This could be a read error, since a much larger clone is one nucleotide away. The chain joins TRBV6-5 to TRBJ2-1; D may correspond to TRBD1 or TRBD2 (6 bases each). The germline CDR1 and CDR2 sequences are MNHEY and SVGAGI. The CDR3 is 14 residues long. V was trimmed by 2 bases and J by 5 bases, leaving 10 bases between them. CDR3 in amino acids: CASSYGGPDNEQFF. CDR3 in DNA: TGTGCCAGCAGTTACGGGGGGCCCGACAATGAGCAGTTCTTC.

Ten or more counts support this clonotype. The genes are TRBV5-1 and TRBJ2-7; 8 bases match TRBD1. CDR1 and CDR2 (germline): SGHRS, YFSETQ. The CDR3 is 13 amino acids. The junction had 5 bases not matched to a gene; V was cut back by 4 bases and J by 5 bases. CDR3 bases: TGCGCCAGCAGCCCCGGACAGGGAGACGAGCAGTACTTC. Its translation is CASSPGQGDEQYF.

The gene calls are TRBV7-2 and TRBJ2-7, with no clear D. Trimming stripped 1 base from V and 0 bases from J, with 10 bases between. This CDR3 spans 15 amino acids. Per the germline V gene, CDR1 is SGHTA and CDR2 is FQGNSA. DNA of the CDR3: TGTGCCAGCAGCTTAGGTCCGGTCCTCTCCTACGAGCAGTACTTC. Its protein product is CASSLGPVLSYEQYF.

This clonotype has a count of ten or more. This chain joins TRBV5-1 and TRBJ1-2, with D possibly TRBD1 on 5 matching bases. The CDR3 extends over 12 amino acids. Germline CDR1 and CDR2: SGHRS and YFSETQ. V dropped 3 bases and J dropped 8 bases, with 11 bases sitting between them. CDR3 in DNA: TGCGCCAGCAGCTCGGACGGGGCGGGCTACACCTTC. Protein: CASSSDGAGYTF. The variable domain in full, with the rest retrieved from reference TRBV5-1 and TRBJ1-2, is KAGVTQTPRYLIKTRGQQVTLSCSPISGHRSVSWYQQTPGQGLQFLFEYFSETQRNKGNFPGRFSGRQFSNSRSEMNVSTLELGDSALYLCASSSDGAGYTFGSGTRLTVV.

This clonotype was counted many times. J is TRBJ2-7 and V is TRBV7-8; tentatively, D is TRBD1 (6 bases). This CDR3 has 12 amino acids. V was shortened by 5 bases and J by 10 bases, with 15 bases between the two germline ends. Germline V gene lookup returns CDR1 SGHVS and CDR2 FQNEAQ. CDR3 amino acids: CASSLLDSVQYF. DNA of the CDR3: TGTGCCAGCAGCCTGTTGGACAGCGTTCAGTACTTC.

This clonotype was counted at least ten times. J is TRBJ2-2 and V is TRBV11-1; TRBD2 aligns across 7 bases. This CDR3 comprises 15 residues. The V gene's germline CDR1 is SGHAT and CDR2 FQDESV (reference sequence). The junction had 9 bases not matched to a gene; V was cut back by 7 bases and J by 4 bases. CDR3 amino acids: CASKLRAGVTGELFF. In DNA form, the CDR3 reads TGTGCCAGCAAACTTCGGGCGGGAGTCACCGGGGAGCTGTTTTTT.

The chain recombines TRBV10-1 with TRBJ1-3; D is unresolved. Germline assignment: CDR1 WNHNN and CDR2 SYGVQD (reference sequence). The CDR3 is 18 residues long. The V end lost 0 bases, the J end lost 8 bases, and 23 bases lay between the germline ends. DNA of the CDR3: TGCGCCAGCAGTGAGTCAGTAGTGACGGGGTCTCTTTTAGACACCATATATTTT. Translation: CASSESVVTGSLLDTIYF.

The rearrangement uses TRBV5-6 and TRBJ1-1, with D possibly being TRBD1 (6 bases). The ends were cut back, 0 bases at V and 1 base at J, with 13 bases in the middle. Germline assignment: CDR1 SGHDT and CDR2 YYEEEE. The length of the CDR3 is 16 residues. The CDR3 sequence: CASSLATGTSNTEAFF. CDR3 DNA sequence: TGTGCCAGCAGCTTGGCCACCGGGACATCGAACACTGAAGCTTTCTTT.

This clonotype was counted many times. This chain's CDR3 is CASSLSDYEQYF. CDR3 DNA sequence: TGTGCCAGCAGTTTATCGGATTACGAGCAGTACTTC. The V and J genes are TRBV28 and TRBJ2-7; no reliable D call. The CDR3 consists of 12 residues. From germline, CDR1 is MDHEN and CDR2 SYDVKM. V lost 1 base to trimming and J lost 4 bases, with 5 bases between them.

This clonotype has at least ten counts. V usage is TRBV12-3 or TRBV12-4 and J usage is TRBJ1-1; D gene unclear. The length of the CDR3 is 14 residues. V lost 1 base and J lost 2, with 8 bases in between. For the CDR3, the DNA is TGTGCCAGCAGTTTAGGCAGCAGTAACACTGAAGCTTTCTTT. This codes for CASSLGSSNTEAFF.

This clonotype has a count of ten or more. This chain connects TRBV5-6 to TRBJ2-7, with a tentative D call TRBD2 (7 bases). The V end was cut by 3 bases, the J end by 4 bases, with 17 bases between. CDR3 length: 15 residues. Germline-derived CDR1 and CDR2 are SGHDT and YYEEEE. The CDR3 is CASSSTGGHSYEQYF. CDR3 nucleotides: TGTGCCAGCAGCTCAACGGGGGGCCACTCATACGAGCAGTACTTC.

This clonotype turned up a few times. This chain connects TRBV18 to TRBJ1-1, with D unclear. Trimming removed 3 bases at V and 6 bases at J, with 14 bases between. The CDR3 has 14 amino acids. Germline V lookup: CDR1 KGHSH, CDR2 LQKENI. CDR3 protein: CASSPVAPGSEAFF. CDR3 sequence (DNA): TGTGCCAGCTCACCGGTAGCTCCCGGTTCTGAAGCTTTCTTT.

Details on this clonotype: The junction shows a germline mismatch at one end, possibly a read error. This chain links TRBV12-3 or TRBV12-4 with TRBJ2-5; TRBD2 is a possible D gene (7 bases). The length of the CDR3 is 20 residues. The CDR3 region is CASSDLWRGKSTRGEETQYF. The CDR3 nucleotides read TGCGCCAGCAGTGATCTGTGGAGGGGGAAGAGTACTCGGGGGGAAGAGACCCAGTACTTC.

V gene TRBV12-3 or TRBV12-4 combines with J gene TRBJ1-5; D may be TRBD1 (5 bases). Between the trimmed V and J ends, which lost 6 bases and 11 bases, there was a span of 14 bases. This CDR3 contains 12 residues. The CDR3 spells CASRKGREAQHF. The CDR3 DNA reads TGTGCCAGCAGAAAGGGCAGGGAGGCCCAGCATTTT.

In this sample, this clonotype turned up many times. The chain is built from TRBV6-6 and TRBJ1-1, with 7 bases fitting TRBD1. The V gene end was trimmed by 6 bases and the J gene end by 5 bases; junction bases not matched to a gene: 6. Germline CDR1 MNHNY, CDR2 SVGAGI (reference sequence). This CDR3 is built from 13 residues. The CDR3 DNA reads as TGTGCCAGCAGCGCGGACAGGAGAACTGAAGCTTTCTTT. Protein sequence: CASSADRRTEAFF.

The sample holds many counts of this clonotype. The chain couples TRBV29-1 to TRBJ2-3, with a weak D call TRBD2 (6 bases). There are 15 residues in the CDR3. Per germline, CDR1 SQVTM and CDR2 ANQGSEA. Deletions cut 4 bases from V and 6 bases from J, with 20 bases between. The CDR3 sequence: CSVVDLAMVTDTQYF. CDR3 DNA: TGCAGCGTTGTAGATCTAGCGATGGTCACGGATACGCAGTATTTT.

The rearrangement joins TRBV10-3 to TRBJ2-3; D is perhaps TRBD2 (7 bases). The germline V gene has CDR1 ENHRY and CDR2 SYGVKD. There are 15 residues in the CDR3. Trimming took 10 bases from V and 4 from J, leaving 21 bases between them. This CDR3 reads CATSPGGVGPDTQYF. CDR3 nucleotide sequence: TGTGCCACCTCACCGGGGGGCGTTGGGCCAGATACGCAGTATTTT.

On this clonotype itself: No conserved phenylalanine or tryptophan is present at the end of the CDR3, so a read error is the likely explanation. It is unclear where the CDR3 begins or ends on the DNA, so no DNA is shown, and the CDR3 is as TCRdb lists it. The rearrangement uses TRBV7-8 and TRBJ2-5; the table names TRBD2, a call not compared with the DNA. The CDR3 is made up of 18 amino acids, end residues included. In germline, CDR1 is SGHVS, CDR2 FQNEAQ. This CDR3 reads CASSTQSGQTGTSGGLSL.

This clonotype was seen only a few times. The CDR3 sequence: CASSAGTVHEQYF. The DNA for the CDR3 is TGTGCCAGCAGTGCCGGGACAGTCCACGAGCAGTACTTC. The rearrangement uses TRBV12-3 or TRBV12-4 and TRBJ2-7, with 7 bases that match TRBD1. This CDR3 has 13 amino acids. V was clipped by 5 bases and J by 5 bases; unmatched bases: 6.

This clonotype was seen many times. The chain recombines TRBV6-6 with TRBJ2-1; 8 bases match TRBD1. This CDR3 spans 15 amino acids. With 6 bases clipped from V and 9 bases from J, the junction kept 13 bases outside the gene matches. Per the germline V gene, CDR1 is MNHNY and CDR2 is SVGAGI (reference sequence). As DNA, the CDR3 is TGTGCCAGCAGCCGACAGGACAGGGCGGGGAGTGAGCAGTTCTTC. Residues: CASSRQDRAGSEQFF.

V usage is TRBV7-2 and J usage is TRBJ2-7, with TRBD2 as a possible D gene (6 bases). V lost 5 bases and J lost 6, with 11 bases in between. The germline gives CDR1 SGHTA, CDR2 FQGNSA. The CDR3 is 12 amino acids. CDR3 protein: CASSLSGFEQYF. The CDR3 region has the DNA TGTGCCAGCAGCCTTAGCGGTTTCGAGCAGTACTTC.